Given below is one T cell receptor beta chain in context. This sample is part of a study of blood T cells in healthy people across ages. CDR1 is SEHNR and CDR2 is FQNEAQ in the germline V gene (reference sequence). This CDR3 contains 16 residues. Trimming at V came to 1 base and at J to 8 bases, leaving 12 bases not matched to a gene. A J-beta primer mix and a sample-barcoded 5' primer were used in a second PCR of about 6 to 12 cycles. From the 5' RACE reads, TCRdb called clonotypes with MiXCR, one entry per CDR3 protein. The data contain fewer than 900,000 distinct CDR3 sequences, 40% to 45% of them seen just once; the ten biggest clones take up more than 20%.

Material: blood. This receptor was obtained from an older woman in good health. V gene TRBV7-9 combines with J gene TRBJ2-3, with TRBD1 matching 7 bases. The chain's CDR3 is CASSLGPRQGPSTQYF. As DNA, the CDR3 is TGTGCCAGCAGCTTAGGTCCCCGACAGGGACCAAGTACGCAGTATTTT.